This T cell receptor beta chain was sequenced during a study of blood T cells in healthy people across ages. Regarding this clonotype: A junction end diverges from the germline sequence, so it may reflect a read error.

CDR1 SGDLS and CDR2 YYNGEE come from the germline V gene. The CDR3 has 16 amino acids. Primed by a sample-barcoded 5' primer and a J-beta primer mix, a second PCR proceeded for about 7 to 11 cycles. TCRdb redid the calling of the 5' RACE reads with MiXCR, one entry per CDR3 protein. The sample has about 1.1 million distinct CDR3 sequences; roughly two fifths are singletons. The material sequenced was blood. The chain is built from TRBV9 and TRBJ2-2; 7 nucleotides line up with TRBD1. The clonotype comes from a man aged 18-30 years in good health. The CDR3 region is CACSPRQGRNTGELFF. DNA of the CDR3: TGTGCCTGCAGCCCCCGACAGGGACGGAACACCGGGGAGCTGTTTTTT.